Listed below are T cell receptor beta chains from one sample, sequenced in a study of cytomegalovirus exposure and HLA in healthy donors. Sequenced by immunoSEQ multiplex PCR; TCRdb stores in-frame clones only, minus some. The sample has some 55,000 clones. The sequenced sample consisted of PBMCs. The receptors were sampled from a woman aged 40 to 50 in good health and CMV-seronegative. Both conserved end residues are part of each CDR3. D genes are given only for firm matches.

d_call j_call v_call cdr3_aa cdr3_nt
. TRBJ2-7 TRBV19 CASSTPRGAYEQYF TGTGCCAGTAGTACTCCCCGGGGGGCATACGAGCAGTACTTC
TRBD2 TRBJ2-7 TRBV7-3 CASSPSGSGGYEQYF TGTGCCAGCAGCCCGTCGGGGAGCGGGGGGTACGAGCAGTACTTC
. TRBJ2-7 TRBV9 CASSGTAYSYEQYF TGTGCCAGCAGCGGGACAGCATACTCCTACGAGCAGTACTTC
TRBD2 TRBJ2-1 TRBV18 CASSPGTSGSLDEQFF TGTGCCAGCTCCCCCGGGACTAGCGGGAGTCTGGATGAGCAGTTCTTC
TRBD1 TRBJ1-1 TRBV6-5 CASSGDRDAFF TGTGCCAGCAGTGGGGACAGGGACGCTTTCTTT
. TRBJ1-6 TRBV28 CASRPPGSPLHF TGTGCCAGCAGGCCTCCGGGGTCACCCCTCCACTTT
. TRBJ1-6 TRBV6-1 CASTDSSPLHF TGTGCCAGCACTGACAGTTCACCCCTCCACTTT
TRBD1 TRBJ1-5 TRBV4-1 CASSQGTGSNQPQHF TGCGCCAGCAGTCAAGGGACAGGCAGCAATCAGCCCCAGCATTTT
. TRBJ2-7 TRBV4-3 CASSWGAGPSYEQYF TGCGCCAGCAGTTGGGGAGCGGGCCCCTCCTACGAGCAGTACTTC
. TRBJ1-2 TRBV18 CASSPPSRDYGYTF TGTGCCAGCTCACCACCGAGCAGGGACTATGGCTACACCTTC
. TRBJ2-2 TRBV11-3 CASSSTGNTGELFF TGTGCCAGCAGCTCGACGGGGAACACCGGGGAGCTGTTTTTT
TRBD1 TRBJ1-5 TRBV28 CASSSGQGTQPQHF TGTGCCAGCAGCTCCGGACAGGGGACTCAGCCCCAGCATTTT
TRBD2 TRBJ2-1 TRBV6-5 CASSSLAGGRNEQFF TGTGCCAGCAGTTCCCTAGCGGGGGGGAGGAATGAGCAGTTCTTC
TRBD1 TRBJ1-2 TRBV19 CASSIAGTGAYGYTF TGTGCCAGTAGTATAGCAGGGACAGGGGCCTATGGCTACACCTTC
. TRBJ1-5 TRBV25-1 CASSAGGDQPQHF TGTGCCAGCAGTGCCGGGGGGGATCAGCCCCAGCATTTT
. TRBJ1-2 TRBV7-9 CASSEVGLPGPF TGTGCCAGCAGCGAGGTGGGGCTGCCAGGCCCATTC
. TRBJ2-7 TRBV18 CASSPSGHHNYEQYF TGTGCCAGCTCACCATCGGGACACCATAACTACGAGCAGTACTTC
. TRBJ1-1 TRBV5-1 CASSSRVENTEAFF TGCGCCAGCAGCTCCAGGGTTGAGAACACTGAAGCTTTCTTT
TRBD1 TRBJ1-2 TRBV6-1 CASSEGDRGGYGYTF TGTGCCAGCAGTGAGGGGGACAGGGGAGGTTATGGCTACACCTTC
. TRBJ1-3 TRBV28 CASTVHGTYSGNTIYF TGTGCCAGCACCGTACATGGGACTTACTCTGGAAACACCATATATTTT
TRBD1 TRBJ2-7 TRBV6-5 CASSQQGSDEQYF TGTGCCAGCAGTCAACAGGGGTCAGACGAGCAGTACTTC
TRBD2 TRBJ2-1 TRBV7-7 CASSPIGLAGTNEQFF TGTGCCAGCAGCCCTATCGGACTAGCGGGCACCAATGAGCAGTTCTTC
TRBD2 TRBJ2-7 TRBV7-2 CASSLFLAGGSEQYF TGTGCCAGCAGCTTATTCCTAGCGGGAGGTAGCGAGCAGTACTTC
. TRBJ2-2 TRBV7-9 CASSSPFDTGELFF TGTGCCAGCAGCTCCCCCTTTGACACCGGGGAGCTGTTTTTT
TRBD2 TRBJ2-3 TRBV6-1 CASSAARGAFTDTQYF TGTGCCAGCAGTGCGGCGCGGGGGGCCTTCACAGATACGCAGTATTTT
. TRBJ1-6 TRBV7-3 CASSLSSYNSPLHF TGTGCCAGCAGCCTTAGCTCCTATAATTCACCCCTCCACTTT
. TRBJ1-4 TRBV7-8 CASSSLAGSNEKLFF TGTGCCAGCAGCTCATTGGCAGGGTCTAATGAAAAACTGTTTTTT
. TRBJ2-3 TRBV7-9 CASSPGGGLTDTQYF TGTGCCAGCAGCCCTGGGGGGGGCCTCACAGATACGCAGTATTTT
TRBD2 TRBJ2-1 TRBV7-9 CASSPGLAGDEQFF TGTGCCAGCAGCCCGGGACTAGCGGGAGATGAGCAGTTCTTC
. TRBJ2-5 TRBV7-2 CASSLVSQETQYF TGTGCCAGCAGCTTAGTGTCTCAAGAGACCCAGTACTTC
TRBD1 TRBJ2-6 TRBV5-1 CASSLAGTGKSGANVLTF TGCGCCAGCAGCTTAGCCGGGACAGGGAAATCTGGGGCCAACGTCCTGACTTTC
TRBD1 TRBJ2-5 TRBV6-5 CASSYGGQKETQYF TGTGCCAGCAGTTACGGGGGACAGAAAGAGACCCAGTACTTC
. TRBJ1-4 TRBV5-6 CASSLTRTDEKLFF TGTGCCAGCAGCTTGACCCGTACGGATGAAAAACTGTTTTTT
TRBD2 TRBJ2-1 TRBV5-8 CASSRTSGTDNEQFF TGTGCCAGCAGCCGCACTAGCGGGACCGACAATGAGCAGTTCTTC
TRBD1 TRBJ2-7 TRBV18 CSSSPPSGGDEQYF TGTTCCAGCTCACCACCGTCAGGGGGCGACGAGCAGTACTTC
TRBD2 TRBJ2-1 TRBV5-1 CASSPGLAFDEQFF TGCGCCAGCAGCCCGGGACTAGCATTCGATGAGCAGTTCTTC
TRBD1 TRBJ2-1 TRBV5-1 CASSPGRDRPYNEQFF TGCGCCAGCAGCCCCGGCCGGGACAGGCCTTACAATGAGCAGTTCTTC
TRBD1 TRBJ1-1 TRBV7-8 CASSFKRTGTEAFF TGTGCCAGCAGCTTCAAGAGGACAGGGACTGAAGCTTTCTTT
. TRBJ2-5 TRBV4-1 CASSQEDGQETQYF TGCGCCAGCAGCCAAGAAGACGGGCAAGAGACCCAGTACTTC
TRBD2 TRBJ2-1 TRBV27 CASSRRLAGGQGNEQFF TGTGCCAGCAGTCGTCGACTAGCGGGAGGCCAGGGGAATGAGCAGTTCTTC
TRBD2 TRBJ2-7 TRBV7-3 CASSLGTSGHEQYF TGTGCCAGCAGCTTAGGTACTAGCGGACACGAGCAGTACTTC